Shown below are 31 T cell receptor beta chains from a single sample sequenced in a study of monozygotic twins with inflammatory bowel disease. For each CDR3 protein, TCRdb gives one entry from its re-call of the 5' RACE reads, without DNA. The table lists roughly 100,000 distinct CDR3 sequences. The sample taken for sequencing was blood. Source of these receptors: a human donor with ulcerative colitis or Crohn's disease, or a healthy co-twin of an affected twin (not recorded which).

This chain links TRBV24-1 with TRBJ1-5. The CDR3 contains 14 residues. Germline V gene data show CDR1 as KGHDR and CDR2 as SFDVKD. This chain's CDR3 is CATSDATKYQPQHF.

This chain joins TRBV20-1 and TRBJ2-5; lacking DNA, the TRBD1 call made by TCRdb goes unchecked. The CDR3 contains 15 residues. Germline V CDR1 and CDR2: DFQATT, SNEGSKA (reference sequence). The CDR3: CSARDGTGSGETQYF.

J is TRBJ1-6 and V is TRBV28; absent DNA, TCRdb's TRBD1 call cannot be checked. The V gene's germline CDR1 is MDHEN and CDR2 SYDVKM. There are 15 residues in the CDR3. CDR3 in amino acids: CASHPTGEVFSPLHF.

This chain uses TRBV7-2 with TRBJ2-1; the D call of TRBD2 rests on TCRdb alone, since no DNA is present to check it. Germline V gene data show CDR1 as SGHTA and CDR2 as FQGNSA. The CDR3 length is 16 residues. The CDR3 sequence is CASSYRGLAGYNEQFF.

The chain is built from TRBV6-2 or TRBV6-3 and TRBJ1-2. This CDR3 region has 13 residues. Germline CDR1 and CDR2: MNHEY and SVGEGT. CDR3 loop: CASSLMPGYGYTF.

This chain uses TRBV6-2 or TRBV6-3 with TRBJ2-3; the D call from TCRdb, TRBD2, cannot be confirmed without DNA. Looked up from germline, CDR1 is MNHEY and CDR2 is SVGEGT. This CDR3 has 17 residues. The CDR3: CASSYRKTSGRSDTQYF.

J is TRBJ2-7 and V is TRBV7-2; lacking DNA, the TRBD1 call made by TCRdb goes unchecked. The CDR3 length is 15 residues. CDR1 is SGHTA, CDR2 FQGNSA, per germline. The CDR3 loop reads CASSSSPRGAYEQYF. Based on the CDR3 plus reference TRBV7-2 and TRBJ2-7, the full variable domain is GAGVSQSPSNKVTEKGKDVELRCDPISGHTALYWYRQSLGQGLEFLIYFQGNSAPDKSGLPSDRFSAERTGGSVSTLTIQRTQQEDSAVYLCASSSSPRGAYEQYFGPGTRLTVT.

The chain recombines TRBV12-3 or TRBV12-4 with TRBJ2-7; the TRBD2 assignment by TCRdb is unverifiable without DNA. There are 14 residues in the CDR3. This CDR3 reads CASSFSGLPYEQYF.

The chain carries TRBV7-9 and TRBJ2-1. Germline CDR1 is SEHNR and CDR2 is FQNEAQ (reference sequence). This CDR3 is 14 amino acids long. CDR3 sequence: CASSSDATFNEQFF.

The chain recombines TRBV30 with TRBJ1-1. The germline gives CDR1 GTSNPN, CDR2 SVGIG (reference sequence). The CDR3 totals 12 residues. The CDR3 protein is CAWSVRRTEAFF.

This chain's CDR3 is CASSSRTSGSTDTQYF. V gene TRBV6-5 combines with J gene TRBJ2-3; TCRdb calls TRBD2, which cannot be checked without DNA. The CDR3 has 16 amino acids. In germline, CDR1 is MNHEY, CDR2 SVGAGI.

The chain couples TRBV20-1 to TRBJ2-2; checking the TCRdb D call of TRBD1 is not possible without DNA. This CDR3 contains 17 residues. CDR1 is DFQATT and CDR2 is SNEGSKA in the germline V gene (reference sequence). This CDR3 is CSARDPRGGVVTGELFF.

The CDR3 loop reads CASRSPGPVGETQYF. The V call is TRBV25-1, the J call TRBJ2-5; TCRdb's D call, TRBD2, is unchecked because there is no DNA. The germline CDR1 and CDR2 sequences are MGHDK and SYGVNS. The CDR3 is 15 residues long.

CDR3 sequence: CASSGLGRRETQYF. The chain links TRBV12-3 or TRBV12-4 to TRBJ2-5; TCRdb outputs TRBD2, but without DNA this stays unchecked. This CDR3 is 14 amino acids long.

J is TRBJ2-7 and V is TRBV11-2; the TRBD1 assignment by TCRdb is unverifiable without DNA. CDR3 length: 17 amino acids. Germline assignment: CDR1 SGHAT and CDR2 FQNNGV. This chain's CDR3 is CASSFLDKGLLNHEQYF.

This sequence joins TRBV29-1 and TRBJ1-2; TCRdb's assignment of TRBD1 cannot be checked, as there is no DNA. Germline lookup yields CDR1 SQVTM and CDR2 ANQGSEA. The CDR3 is made up of 13 amino acids. This chain's CDR3 is CSVVGQRHYGYTF.

The V gene is TRBV12-3 or TRBV12-4, the J gene TRBJ2-2; absent DNA, TCRdb's TRBD2 call cannot be checked. This CDR3 is 20 amino acids long. CDR3 sequence reads: CASRRRLAGVLRENTGELFF.

V and J are TRBV10-3 and TRBJ2-7. Germline V gene sequence: CDR1 ENHRY, CDR2 SYGVKD. The CDR3 sequence is 12 residues long. The CDR3 loop reads CAISGSTSEQYF.

This chain connects TRBV4-3 to TRBJ2-2; the TCRdb D gene call, TRBD1, has no DNA to confirm it. This CDR3 has 18 amino acids. From germline, CDR1 is LGHNA and CDR2 YSLEER. This chain's CDR3 is CASSLFTDGRVDTGELFF.

CDR3 in amino acids: CASSLVAGGIYEQYF. The chain is built from TRBV7-9 and TRBJ2-7; lacking DNA, the TRBD1 call made by TCRdb goes unchecked. This CDR3 has 15 amino acids. Germline-derived CDR1 and CDR2 are SEHNR and FQNEAQ (reference sequence).

The CDR3 sequence: CASSPEPGQGYSGANVLTF. V and J are TRBV11-2 and TRBJ2-6; TCRdb's D call of TRBD1 is untestable without DNA. The CDR3 contains 19 residues. The germline CDR1 and CDR2 sequences are SGHAT and FQNNGV.

The rearrangement joins TRBV12-3 or TRBV12-4 to TRBJ2-1; TCRdb's D call of TRBD1 is untestable without DNA. The CDR3 runs to 15 residues. The CDR3 sequence: CASSLEGGSWYEQFF.

V gene TRBV12-3 or TRBV12-4 combines with J gene TRBJ2-7; TCRdb's assignment of TRBD1 cannot be checked, as there is no DNA. This CDR3 spans 14 amino acids. Here the CDR3 reads CASSTGMGRGEQYF.

The chain couples TRBV4-2 to TRBJ2-7. The CDR3 consists of 13 residues. Germline loops: CDR1 LGHNA, CDR2 YNFKEQ. The CDR3 sequence: CASSQEEMAEQYF.

The chain carries TRBV20-1 and TRBJ1-1. Germline V gene sequence: CDR1 DFQATT, CDR2 SNEGSKA (reference sequence). This CDR3 contains 12 residues. CDR3 sequence reads: CSSPLRVGGAFF.

CDR3 sequence reads: CSVVFSGSYGYTF. This sequence joins TRBV29-1 and TRBJ1-2. This CDR3 has 13 residues. CDR1 and CDR2 (germline): SQVTM, ANQGSEA.

The chain links TRBV5-1 to TRBJ2-3; lacking DNA, the TRBD1 call made by TCRdb goes unchecked. CDR1 and CDR2 (germline): SGHRS, YFSETQ. The CDR3 spans 15 residues. CDR3 sequence reads: CASSSRDSPTDTQYF.

V and J are TRBV11-2 and TRBJ2-3; TCRdb's D call of TRBD2 is untestable without DNA. Germline CDR1 and CDR2: SGHAT and FQNNGV. This CDR3 has 14 residues. The CDR3 loop is CASSAEGLVDTQYF.

The V call is TRBV13, the J call TRBJ2-7. Germline V CDR1 and CDR2: PRHDT, FYEKMQ (reference sequence). The CDR3 extends over 15 amino acids. This chain's CDR3 is CASSHTTGAFYEQYF.

J is TRBJ2-7 and V is TRBV6-2 or TRBV6-3; the TRBD1 assignment by TCRdb is unverifiable without DNA. This CDR3 is 16 amino acids long. The V gene's germline CDR1 is MNHEY and CDR2 SVGEGT. The CDR3 here is CASSNLTGQARYEQYF.

CDR3 in amino acids: CASSRKQSGGQFFNEQFF. The gene calls are TRBV4-3 and TRBJ2-1; TCRdb returns TRBD1, unconfirmable since there is no DNA. The CDR3 has 18 residues. Germline lookup yields CDR1 LGHNA and CDR2 YSLEER.